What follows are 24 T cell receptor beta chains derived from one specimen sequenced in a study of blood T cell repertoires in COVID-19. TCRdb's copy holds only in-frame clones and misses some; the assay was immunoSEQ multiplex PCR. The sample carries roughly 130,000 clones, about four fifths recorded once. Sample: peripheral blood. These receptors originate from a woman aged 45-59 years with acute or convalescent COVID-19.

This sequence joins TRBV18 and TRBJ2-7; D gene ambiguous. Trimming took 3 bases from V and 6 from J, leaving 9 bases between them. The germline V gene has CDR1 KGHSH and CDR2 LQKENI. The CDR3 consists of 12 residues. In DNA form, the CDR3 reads TGTGCCAGCTCACCTTCGGGTCGCGAGCAGTACTTC. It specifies CASSPSGREQYF.

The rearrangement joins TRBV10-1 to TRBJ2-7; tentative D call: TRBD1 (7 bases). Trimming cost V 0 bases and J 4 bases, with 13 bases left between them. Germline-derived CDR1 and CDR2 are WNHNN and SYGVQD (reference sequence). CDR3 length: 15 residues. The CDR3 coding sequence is TGCGCCAGCAGTGAGTCAAGGGCAGGGGGGTACGAGCAGTACTTC. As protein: CASSESRAGGYEQYF.

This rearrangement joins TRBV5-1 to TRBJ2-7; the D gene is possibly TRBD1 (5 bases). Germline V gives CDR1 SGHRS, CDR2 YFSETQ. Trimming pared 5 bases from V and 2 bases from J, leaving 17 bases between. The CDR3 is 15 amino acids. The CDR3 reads CASRVTDSLAYEQYF. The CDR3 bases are TGCGCCAGCAGAGTGACAGATAGCCTTGCCTACGAGCAGTACTTC. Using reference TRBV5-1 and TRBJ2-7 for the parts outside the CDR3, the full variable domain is KAGVTQTPRYLIKTRGQQVTLSCSPISGHRSVSWYQQTPGQGLQFLFEYFSETQRNKGNFPGRFSGRQFSNSRSEMNVSTLELGDSALYLCASRVTDSLAYEQYFGPGTRLTVT.

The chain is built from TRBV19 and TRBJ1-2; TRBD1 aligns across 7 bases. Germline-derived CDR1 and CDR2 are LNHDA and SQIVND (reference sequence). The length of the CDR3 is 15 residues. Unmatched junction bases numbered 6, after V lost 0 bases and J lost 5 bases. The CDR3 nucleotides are TGTGCCAGTAGTATAGACTCGACAGGGAAGTATGGCTACACCTTC. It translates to CASSIDSTGKYGYTF.

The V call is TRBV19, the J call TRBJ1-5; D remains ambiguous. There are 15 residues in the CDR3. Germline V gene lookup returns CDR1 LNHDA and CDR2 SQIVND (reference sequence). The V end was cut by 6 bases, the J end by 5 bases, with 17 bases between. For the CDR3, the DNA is TGTGCCAGTAGCACTGTTGAGGGAAGAGATCAGCCCCAGCATTTT. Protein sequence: CASSTVEGRDQPQHF.

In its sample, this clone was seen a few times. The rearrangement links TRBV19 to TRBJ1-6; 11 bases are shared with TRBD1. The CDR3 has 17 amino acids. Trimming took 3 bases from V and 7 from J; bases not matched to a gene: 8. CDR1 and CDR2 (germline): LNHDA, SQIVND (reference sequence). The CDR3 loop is CASSIDGQGAENSPLHF. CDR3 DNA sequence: TGTGCCAGTAGTATCGATGGACAGGGGGCGGAAAATTCACCCCTCCACTTT.

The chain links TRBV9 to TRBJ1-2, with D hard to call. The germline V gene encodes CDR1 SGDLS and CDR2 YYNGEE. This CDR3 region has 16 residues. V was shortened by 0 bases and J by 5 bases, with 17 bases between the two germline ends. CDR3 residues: CASSVGGGTETYGYTF. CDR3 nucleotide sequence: TGTGCCAGCAGCGTAGGTGGTGGAACAGAGACGTATGGCTACACCTTC. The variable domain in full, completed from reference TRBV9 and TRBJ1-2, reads DSGVTQTPKHLITATGQRVTLRCSPRSGDLSVYWYQQSLDQGLQFLIQYYNGEERAKGNILERFSAQQFPDLHSELNLSSLELGDSALYFCASSVGGGTETYGYTFGSGTRLTVV.

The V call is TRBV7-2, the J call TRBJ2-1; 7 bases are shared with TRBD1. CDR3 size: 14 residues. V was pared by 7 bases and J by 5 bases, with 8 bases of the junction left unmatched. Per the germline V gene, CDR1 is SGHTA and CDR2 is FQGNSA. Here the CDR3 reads CASIRGQPDNEQFF. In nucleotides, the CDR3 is TGTGCCAGCATCCGGGGACAGCCTGACAATGAGCAGTTCTTC.

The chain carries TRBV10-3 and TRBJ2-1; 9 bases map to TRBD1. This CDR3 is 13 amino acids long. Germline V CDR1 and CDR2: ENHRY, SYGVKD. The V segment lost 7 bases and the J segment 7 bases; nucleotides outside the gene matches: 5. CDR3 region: CAINGQGLNEQFF. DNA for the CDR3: TGTGCCATCAACGGACAGGGGTTGAATGAGCAGTTCTTC.

As DNA, the CDR3 is TGCAGCGTCGTCACAGGGGTGAACACTGAAGCTTTCTTT. Translation: CSVVTGVNTEAFF. The rearrangement joins TRBV29-1 to TRBJ1-1; 7 bases line up with TRBD1. This CDR3 spans 13 amino acids. Germline loops: CDR1 SQVTM, CDR2 ANQGSEA. The trim removed 6 bases at V and 0 bases at J, leaving 4 bases unmatched.

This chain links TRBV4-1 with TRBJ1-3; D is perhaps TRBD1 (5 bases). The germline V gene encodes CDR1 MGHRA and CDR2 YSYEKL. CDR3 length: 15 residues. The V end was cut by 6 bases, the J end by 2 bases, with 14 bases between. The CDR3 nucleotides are TGCGCCAGCAGTCGAATCCCCAGGGCTGGAAACACCATATATTTT. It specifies CASSRIPRAGNTIYF.

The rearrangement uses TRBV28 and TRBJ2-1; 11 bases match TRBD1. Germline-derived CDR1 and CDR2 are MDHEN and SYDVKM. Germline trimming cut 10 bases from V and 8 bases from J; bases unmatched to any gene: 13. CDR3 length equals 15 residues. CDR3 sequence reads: CATLRGDRGIDEQFF. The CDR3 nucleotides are TGTGCCACCTTAAGGGGGGACAGGGGGATCGATGAGCAGTTCTTC.

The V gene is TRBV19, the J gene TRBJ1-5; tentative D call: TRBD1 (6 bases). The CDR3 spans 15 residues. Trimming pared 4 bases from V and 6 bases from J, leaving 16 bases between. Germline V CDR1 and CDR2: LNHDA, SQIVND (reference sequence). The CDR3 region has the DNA TGTGCCAGTAGTACACAGACAGGTCCGAGTCAGCCCCAGCATTTT. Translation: CASSTQTGPSQPQHF.

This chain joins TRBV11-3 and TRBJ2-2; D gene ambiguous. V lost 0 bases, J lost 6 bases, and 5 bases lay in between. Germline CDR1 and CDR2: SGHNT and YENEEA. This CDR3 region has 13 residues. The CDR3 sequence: CASSLEGAGELFF. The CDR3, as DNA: TGTGCCAGCAGCTTAGAGGGCGCCGGGGAGCTGTTTTTT.

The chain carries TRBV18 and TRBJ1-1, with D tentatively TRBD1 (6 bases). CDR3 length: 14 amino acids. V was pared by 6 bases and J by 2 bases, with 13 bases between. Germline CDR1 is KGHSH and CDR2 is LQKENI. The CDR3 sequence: CASSTYRVNTEAFF. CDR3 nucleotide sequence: TGTGCCAGCTCGACGTACAGGGTCAACACTGAAGCTTTCTTT. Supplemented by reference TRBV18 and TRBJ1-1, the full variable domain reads NAGVMQNPRHLVRRRGQEARLRCSPMKGHSHVYWYRQLPEEGLKFMVYLQKENIIDESGMPKERFSAEFPKEGPSILRIQQVVRGDSAAYFCASSTYRVNTEAFFGQGTRLTVV.

The CDR3 sequence: CASSFGLQGYTF. The CDR3 DNA reads as TGTGCCAGCAGTTTCGGGTTGCAGGGCTACACCTTC. V is TRBV12-3 or TRBV12-4 and J is TRBJ1-2; D ambiguous. The CDR3 length is 12 residues. With 3 bases removed from V and 8 bases from J, the gap between germline ends came to 10 bases.

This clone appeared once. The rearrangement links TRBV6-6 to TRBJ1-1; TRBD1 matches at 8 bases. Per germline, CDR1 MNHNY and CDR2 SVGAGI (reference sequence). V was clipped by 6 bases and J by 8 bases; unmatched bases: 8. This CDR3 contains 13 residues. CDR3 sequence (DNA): TGTGCCAGCAGGATCGGACAGGGAGTAGAAGCTTTCTTT. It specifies CASRIGQGVEAFF.

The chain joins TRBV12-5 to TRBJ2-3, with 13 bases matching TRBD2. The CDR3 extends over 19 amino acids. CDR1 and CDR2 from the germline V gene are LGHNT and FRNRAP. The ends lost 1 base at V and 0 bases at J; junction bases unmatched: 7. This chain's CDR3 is CASGLAGLAGASSTDTQYF. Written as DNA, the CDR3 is TGTGCTAGTGGTTTGGCCGGACTAGCGGGGGCATCGAGCACAGATACGCAGTATTTT.

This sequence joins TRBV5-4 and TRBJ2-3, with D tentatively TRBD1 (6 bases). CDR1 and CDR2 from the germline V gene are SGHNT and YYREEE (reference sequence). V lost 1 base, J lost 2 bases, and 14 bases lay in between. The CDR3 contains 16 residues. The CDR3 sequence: CASSLTPQGNTDTQYF. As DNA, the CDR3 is TGTGCCAGCAGCTTGACCCCACAGGGAAACACAGATACGCAGTATTTT.

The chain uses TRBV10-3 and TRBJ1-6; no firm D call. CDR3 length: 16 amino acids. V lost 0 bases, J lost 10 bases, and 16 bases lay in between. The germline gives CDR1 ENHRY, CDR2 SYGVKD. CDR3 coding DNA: TGTGCCATCAGTGAGTCAAGAGGTGAATGGAACTCACCCCTCCACTTT. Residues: CAISESRGEWNSPLHF.

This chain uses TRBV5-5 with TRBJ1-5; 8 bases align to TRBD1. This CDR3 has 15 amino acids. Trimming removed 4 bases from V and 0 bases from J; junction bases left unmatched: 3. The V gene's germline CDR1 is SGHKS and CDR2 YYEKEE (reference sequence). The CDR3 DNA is TGTGCCAGCAGCCCGGGACAGGCTAGCAATCAGCCCCAGCATTTT. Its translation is CASSPGQASNQPQHF.

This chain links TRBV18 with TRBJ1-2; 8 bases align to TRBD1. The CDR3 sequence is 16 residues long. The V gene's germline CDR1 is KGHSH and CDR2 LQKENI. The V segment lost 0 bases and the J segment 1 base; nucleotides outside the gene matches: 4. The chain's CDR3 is CASSPPLGQVNYGYTF. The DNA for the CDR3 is TGTGCCAGCTCACCACCATTGGGACAGGTTAACTATGGCTACACCTTC.

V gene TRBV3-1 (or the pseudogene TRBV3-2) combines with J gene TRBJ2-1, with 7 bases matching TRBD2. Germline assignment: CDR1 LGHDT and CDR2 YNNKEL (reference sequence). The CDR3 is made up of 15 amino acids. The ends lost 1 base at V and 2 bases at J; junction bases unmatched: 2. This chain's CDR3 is CASSQGSGAYNEQFF. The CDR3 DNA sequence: TGTGCCAGCAGCCAAGGGAGCGGGGCCTACAATGAGCAGTTCTTC.

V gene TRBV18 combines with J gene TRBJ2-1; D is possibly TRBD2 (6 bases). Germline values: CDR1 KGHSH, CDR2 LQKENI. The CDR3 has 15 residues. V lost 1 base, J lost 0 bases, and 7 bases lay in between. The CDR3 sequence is CASSPLGSSYNEQFF. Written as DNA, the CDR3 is TGTGCCAGCTCACCACTCGGGAGCTCCTACAATGAGCAGTTCTTC.